This TCR beta chain was retrieved from a study of cytomegalovirus exposure and HLA in healthy donors. Study-wide context: There were some 120 million unique TCR beta sequences, drawn from 150 million to 200 million T cells, in an earlier analysis.

Study-wide points: Common viral pathogens were later found to be apparently linked to several of the most significant clusters. Reports indicated that the classifier achieved high specificity and sensitivity in diagnosing cytomegalovirus status. For TCR beta chains, V- and J-gene trimming was later linked to a missense DCLRE1C variant.

Germline CDR1 and CDR2: LGHNA and YSLEER. With V trimmed by 4 bases and J by 5 bases, 11 bases remained unmatched. CDR3 length: 16 amino acids. For this clone: Its matching antigen is unknown.

Primers for the PCR totalled 60 Vbeta and 13 Jbeta. Profiling relied on immunoSEQ multiplex PCR, and the TCRdb table lists in-frame clones only, not all of them. Altogether 65,000 to 100,000 clones are present, around 79% being singletons, with the ten largest covering roughly 15%. The sequenced sample consisted of PBMCs. This clonotype originated in a woman aged 35 to 49 in good health and CMV-seropositive. The chain couples TRBV4-3 to TRBJ2-1; 7 nucleotides line up with TRBD1. CDR3 sequence reads: CASSPVDRECNNEQFF. The DNA of the CDR3 is TGCGCCAGCAGCCCCGTCGACAGGGAGTGCAACAATGAGCAGTTCTTC.